This T cell receptor (beta chain) was identified during a study of vaccination and CD4 T cells after COVID-19. Sequencing of cultured CD4+ T cell DNA used the Oncomine TCR Beta short-read assay. MiXCR, run by TCRdb on the PCR reads, gives a single entry per CDR3 protein. This sample yields 15,000 or so distinct CDR3 sequences, of which 54% are seen a single time; roughly 29% belongs to the top ten. Treatment meaning: roughly ten-day PBMC culture with coronavirus spike peptide pools or control peptides (ViraFEST assay). About this clonotype: Its antigen remains unknown.

Germline CDR1 reads SGHTA; CDR2 reads FQGNSA. The CDR3 has 16 amino acids. V was trimmed by 1 base and J by 5 bases, leaving 17 bases between them. This chain connects TRBV7-2 to TRBJ1-2, with D possibly matching TRBD1 (6 bases). The receptor was isolated from a human donor with COVID-19. Specimen: cultured CD4+ T cells from blood, collected after SARS-CoV-2 vaccination. The CDR3 DNA reads as TGTGCCAGCAGCTTAGAGACGTGGGGGCCCCGGTATGGCTACACCTTC. This codes for CASSLETWGPRYGYTF.